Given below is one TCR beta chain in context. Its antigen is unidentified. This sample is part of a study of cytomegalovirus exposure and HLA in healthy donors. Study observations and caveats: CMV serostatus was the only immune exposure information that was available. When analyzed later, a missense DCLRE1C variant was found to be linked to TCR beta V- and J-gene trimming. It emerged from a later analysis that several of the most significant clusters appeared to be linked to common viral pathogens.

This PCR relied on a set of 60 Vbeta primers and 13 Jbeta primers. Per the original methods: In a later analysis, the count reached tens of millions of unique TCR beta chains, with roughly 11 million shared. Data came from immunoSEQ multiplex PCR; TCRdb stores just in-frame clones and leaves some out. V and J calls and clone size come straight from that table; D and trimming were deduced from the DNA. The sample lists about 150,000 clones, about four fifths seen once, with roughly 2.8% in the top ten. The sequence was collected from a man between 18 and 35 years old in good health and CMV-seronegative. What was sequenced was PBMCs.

The CDR3 DNA sequence: TGTGCCAGCAGTCCCCAGGGAATCGACAGGGTCCGTCAGCCCCAGCATTTT. Amino acid sequence: CASSPQGIDRVRQPQHF. The rearrangement links TRBV27 to TRBJ1-5; 7 bases are shared with TRBD1. Looked up from germline, CDR1 is MNHEY and CDR2 is SMNVEV (reference sequence). The J segment lost 6 bases and the V segment lost 5 bases, leaving 16 bases of the junction unmatched. This CDR3 has 17 residues.